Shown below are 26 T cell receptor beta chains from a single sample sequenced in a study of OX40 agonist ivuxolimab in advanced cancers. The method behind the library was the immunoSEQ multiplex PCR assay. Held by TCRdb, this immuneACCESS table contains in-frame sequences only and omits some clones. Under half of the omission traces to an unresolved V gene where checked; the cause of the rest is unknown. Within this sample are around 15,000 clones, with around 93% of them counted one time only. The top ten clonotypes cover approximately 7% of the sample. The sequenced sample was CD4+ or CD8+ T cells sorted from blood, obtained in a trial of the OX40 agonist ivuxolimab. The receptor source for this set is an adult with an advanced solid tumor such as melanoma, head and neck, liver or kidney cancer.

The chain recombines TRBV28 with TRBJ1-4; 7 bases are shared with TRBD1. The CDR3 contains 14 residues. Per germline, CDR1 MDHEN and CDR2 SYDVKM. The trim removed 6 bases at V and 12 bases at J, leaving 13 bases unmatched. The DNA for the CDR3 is TGTGCCAGCAGCCGGGACAGTCCGAAATTAGAACTGTTTTTT. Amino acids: CASSRDSPKLELFF.

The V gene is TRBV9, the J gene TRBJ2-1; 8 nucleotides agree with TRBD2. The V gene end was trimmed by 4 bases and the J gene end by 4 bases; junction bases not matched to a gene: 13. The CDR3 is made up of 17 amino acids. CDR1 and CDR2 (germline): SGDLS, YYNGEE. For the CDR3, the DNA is TGTGCCAGCAGCCCTCCTGGGATAGCGGGACCGTACAATGAGCAGTTCTTC. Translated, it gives CASSPPGIAGPYNEQFF.

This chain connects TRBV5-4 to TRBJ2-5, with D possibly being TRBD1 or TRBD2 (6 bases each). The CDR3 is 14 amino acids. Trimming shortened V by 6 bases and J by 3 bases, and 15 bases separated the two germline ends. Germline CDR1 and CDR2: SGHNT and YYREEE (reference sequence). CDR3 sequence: CASNEQGGKETQYF. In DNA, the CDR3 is TGTGCCAGCAACGAACAGGGAGGAAAAGAGACCCAGTACTTC. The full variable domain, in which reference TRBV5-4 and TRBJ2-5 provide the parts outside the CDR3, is ETGVTQSPTHLIKTRGQQVTLRCSSQSGHNTVSWYQQALGQGPQFIFQYYREEENGRGNFPPRFSGLQFPNYSSELNVNALELDDSALYLCASNEQGGKETQYFGPGTRLLVL.

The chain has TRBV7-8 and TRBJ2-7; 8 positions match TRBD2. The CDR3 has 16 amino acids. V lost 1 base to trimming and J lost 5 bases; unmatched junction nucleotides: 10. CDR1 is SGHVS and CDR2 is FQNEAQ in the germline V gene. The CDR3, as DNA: TGTGCCAGCAGCTTAGGACCGGTAGCGGGAATCGACGAGCAGTACTTC. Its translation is CASSLGPVAGIDEQYF.

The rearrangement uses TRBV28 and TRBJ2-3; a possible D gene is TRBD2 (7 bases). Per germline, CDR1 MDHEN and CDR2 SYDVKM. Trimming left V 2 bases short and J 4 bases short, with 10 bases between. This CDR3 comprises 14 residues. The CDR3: CASSLAGGPDTQYF. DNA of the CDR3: TGTGCCAGCAGTTTAGCCGGGGGGCCAGATACGCAGTATTTT.

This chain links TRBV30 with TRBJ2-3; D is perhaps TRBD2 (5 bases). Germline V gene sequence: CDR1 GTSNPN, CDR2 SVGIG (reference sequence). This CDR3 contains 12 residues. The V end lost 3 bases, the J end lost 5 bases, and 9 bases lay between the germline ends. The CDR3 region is CAWSPAGDTQYF. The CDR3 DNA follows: TGTGCCTGGAGCCCGGCGGGAGATACGCAGTATTTT.

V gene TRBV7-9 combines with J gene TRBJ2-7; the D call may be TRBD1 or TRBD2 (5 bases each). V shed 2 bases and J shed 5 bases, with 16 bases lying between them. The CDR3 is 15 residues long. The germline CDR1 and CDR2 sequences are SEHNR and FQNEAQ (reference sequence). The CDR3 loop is CASSLTRGPPHEQYF. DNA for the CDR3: TGTGCCAGCAGCTTAACCCGGGGCCCCCCGCACGAGCAGTACTTC.

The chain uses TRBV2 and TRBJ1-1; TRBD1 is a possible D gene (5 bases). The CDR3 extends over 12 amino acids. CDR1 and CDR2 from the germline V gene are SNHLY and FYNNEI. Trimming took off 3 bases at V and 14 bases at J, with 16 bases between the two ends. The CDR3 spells CASSEPLPGGFF. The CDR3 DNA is TGTGCCAGCAGTGAGCCCCTGCCGGGGGGGTTCTTT.

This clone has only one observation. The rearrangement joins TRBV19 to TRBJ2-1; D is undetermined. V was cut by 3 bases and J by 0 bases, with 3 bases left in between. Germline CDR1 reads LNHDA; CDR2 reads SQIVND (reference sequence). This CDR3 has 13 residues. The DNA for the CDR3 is TGTGCCAGTAGTATGGGCTCCTACAATGAGCAGTTCTTC. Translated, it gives CASSMGSYNEQFF.

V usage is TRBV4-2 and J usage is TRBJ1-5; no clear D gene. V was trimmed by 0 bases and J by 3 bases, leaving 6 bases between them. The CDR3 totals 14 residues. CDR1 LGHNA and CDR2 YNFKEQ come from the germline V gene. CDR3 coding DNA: TGTGCCAGCAGCCAAGAGACCTCCAATCAGCCCCAGCATTTT. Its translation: CASSQETSNQPQHF.

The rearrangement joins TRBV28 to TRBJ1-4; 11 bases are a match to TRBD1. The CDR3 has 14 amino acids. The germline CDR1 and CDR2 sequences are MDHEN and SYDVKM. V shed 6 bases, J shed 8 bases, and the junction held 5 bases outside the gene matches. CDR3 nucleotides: TGTGCCAGCAGCGGGGACAGGGGGGAGGAAAAACTGTTTTTT. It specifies CASSGDRGEEKLFF.

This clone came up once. The CDR3 is CASSLRLGDTGELFF. In DNA, the CDR3 is TGCGCCAGCAGCCTCCGACTAGGTGACACCGGGGAGCTGTTTTTT. The chain recombines TRBV4-1 with TRBJ2-2; weak D call: TRBD2 (6 bases). The length of the CDR3 is 15 residues. V was clipped by 4 bases and J by 3 bases, with 12 bases between them. CDR1 and CDR2 (germline): MGHRA, YSYEKL.

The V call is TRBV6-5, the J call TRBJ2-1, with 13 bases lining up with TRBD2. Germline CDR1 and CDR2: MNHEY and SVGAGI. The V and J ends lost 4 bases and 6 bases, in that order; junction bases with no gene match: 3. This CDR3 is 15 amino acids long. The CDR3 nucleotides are TGTGCCAGCAGTTCCGGACTAGCGGGAGTCAATGAGCAGTTCTTC. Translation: CASSSGLAGVNEQFF.

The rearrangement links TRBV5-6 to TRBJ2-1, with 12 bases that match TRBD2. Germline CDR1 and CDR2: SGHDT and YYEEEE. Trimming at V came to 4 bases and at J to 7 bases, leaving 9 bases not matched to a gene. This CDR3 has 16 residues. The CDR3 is CASSPVTSGGTNEQFF. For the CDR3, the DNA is TGTGCCAGCAGCCCGGTGACTAGCGGGGGTACGAATGAGCAGTTCTTC.

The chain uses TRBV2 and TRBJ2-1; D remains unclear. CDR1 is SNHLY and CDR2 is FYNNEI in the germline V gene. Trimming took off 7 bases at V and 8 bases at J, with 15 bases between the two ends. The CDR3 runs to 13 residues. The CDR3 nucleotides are TGTGCCAGCATAATGTATAGGGCTGATGAGCAGTTCTTC. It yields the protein CASIMYRADEQFF.

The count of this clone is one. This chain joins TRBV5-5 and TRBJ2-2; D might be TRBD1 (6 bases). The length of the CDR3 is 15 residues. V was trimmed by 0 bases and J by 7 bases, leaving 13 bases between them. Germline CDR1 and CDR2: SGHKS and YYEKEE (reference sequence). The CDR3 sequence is CASSLDGGVGGELFF. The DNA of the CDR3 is TGTGCCAGCAGCTTGGATGGGGGCGTGGGCGGGGAGCTGTTTTTT.

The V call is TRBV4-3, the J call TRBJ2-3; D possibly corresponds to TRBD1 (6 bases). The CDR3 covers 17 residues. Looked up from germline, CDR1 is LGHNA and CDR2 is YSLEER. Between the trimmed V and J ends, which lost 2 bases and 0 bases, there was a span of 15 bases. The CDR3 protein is CASSQFNLGASTDTQYF. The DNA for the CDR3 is TGCGCCAGCAGCCAATTCAATCTGGGGGCAAGCACAGATACGCAGTATTTT.

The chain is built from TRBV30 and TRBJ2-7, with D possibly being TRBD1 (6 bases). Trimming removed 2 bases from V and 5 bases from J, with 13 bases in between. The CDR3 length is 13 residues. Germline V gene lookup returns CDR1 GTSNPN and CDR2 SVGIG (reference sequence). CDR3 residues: CAWSIGAGDEQYF. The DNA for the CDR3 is TGTGCCTGGAGTATTGGGGCAGGGGACGAGCAGTACTTC.

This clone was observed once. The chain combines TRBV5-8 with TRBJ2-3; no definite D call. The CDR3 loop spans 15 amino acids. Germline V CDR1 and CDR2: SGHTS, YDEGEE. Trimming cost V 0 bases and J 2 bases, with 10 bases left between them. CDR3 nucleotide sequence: TGTGCCAGCAGCTTGGCGTTAGCCTCCACAGATACGCAGTATTTT. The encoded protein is CASSLALASTDTQYF. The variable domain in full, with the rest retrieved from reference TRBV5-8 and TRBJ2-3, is EAGVTQSPTHLIKTRGQQATLRCSPISGHTSVYWYQQALGLGLQFLLWYDEGEERNRGNFPPRFSGRQFPNYSSELNVNALELEDSALYLCASSLALASTDTQYFGPGTRLTVL.

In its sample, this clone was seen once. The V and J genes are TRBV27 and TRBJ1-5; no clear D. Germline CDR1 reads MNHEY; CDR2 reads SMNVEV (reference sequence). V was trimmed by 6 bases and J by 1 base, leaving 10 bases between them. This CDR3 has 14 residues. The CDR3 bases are TGTGCCAGCAGCGAGGCGGGGAGCAATCAGCCCCAGCATTTT. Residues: CASSEAGSNQPQHF.

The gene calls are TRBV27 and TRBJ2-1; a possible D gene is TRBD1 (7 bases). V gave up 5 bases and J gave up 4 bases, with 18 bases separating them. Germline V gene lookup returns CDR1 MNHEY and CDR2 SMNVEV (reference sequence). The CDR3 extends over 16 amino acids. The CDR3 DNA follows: TGTGCCAGCAGTCTGGGATGGGCAGGGGGGTACAATGAGCAGTTCTTC. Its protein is CASSLGWAGGYNEQFF.

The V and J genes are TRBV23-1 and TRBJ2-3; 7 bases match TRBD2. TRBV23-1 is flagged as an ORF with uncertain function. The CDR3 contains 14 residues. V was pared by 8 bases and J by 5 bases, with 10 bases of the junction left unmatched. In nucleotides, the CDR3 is TGCGCCAGCGGGAGGGGACTGTTTGGAGATACGCAGTATTTT. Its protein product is CASGRGLFGDTQYF.

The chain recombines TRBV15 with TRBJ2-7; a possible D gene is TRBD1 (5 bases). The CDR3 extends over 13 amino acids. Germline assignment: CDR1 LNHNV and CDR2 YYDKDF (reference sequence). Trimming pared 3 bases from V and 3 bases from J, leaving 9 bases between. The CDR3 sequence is CATSSPGNYEQYF. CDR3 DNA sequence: TGTGCCACCAGCAGTCCAGGGAACTACGAGCAGTACTTC.

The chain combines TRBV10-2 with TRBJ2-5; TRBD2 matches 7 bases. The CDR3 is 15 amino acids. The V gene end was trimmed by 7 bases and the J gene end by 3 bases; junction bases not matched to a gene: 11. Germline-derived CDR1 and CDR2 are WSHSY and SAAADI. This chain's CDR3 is CASTPLTAGEETQYF. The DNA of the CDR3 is TGCGCCAGCACCCCCCTTACCGCGGGAGAAGAGACCCAGTACTTC.

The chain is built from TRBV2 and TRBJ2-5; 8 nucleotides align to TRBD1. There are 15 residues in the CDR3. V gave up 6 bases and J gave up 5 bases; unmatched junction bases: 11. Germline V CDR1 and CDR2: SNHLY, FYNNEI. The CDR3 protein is CASSRGQGLWETQYF. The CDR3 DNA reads TGTGCCAGCAGCAGAGGACAGGGTTTATGGGAGACCCAGTACTTC. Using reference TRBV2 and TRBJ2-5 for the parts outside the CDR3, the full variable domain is EPEVTQTPSHQVTQMGQEVILRCVPISNHLYFYWYRQILGQKVEFLVSFYNNEISEKSEIFDDQFSVERPDGSNFTLKIRSTKLEDSAMYFCASSRGQGLWETQYFGPGTRLLVL.

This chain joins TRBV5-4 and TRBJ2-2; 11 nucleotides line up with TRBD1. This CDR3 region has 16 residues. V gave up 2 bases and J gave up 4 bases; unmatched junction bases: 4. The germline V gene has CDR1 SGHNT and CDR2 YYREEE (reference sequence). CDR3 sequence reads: CASSLGDRGATGELFF. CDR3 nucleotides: TGTGCCAGCAGCTTAGGGGACAGGGGGGCCACCGGGGAGCTGTTTTTT. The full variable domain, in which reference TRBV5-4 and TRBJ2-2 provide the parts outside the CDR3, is ETGVTQSPTHLIKTRGQQVTLRCSSQSGHNTVSWYQQALGQGPQFIFQYYREEENGRGNFPPRFSGLQFPNYSSELNVNALELDDSALYLCASSLGDRGATGELFFGEGSRLTVL.